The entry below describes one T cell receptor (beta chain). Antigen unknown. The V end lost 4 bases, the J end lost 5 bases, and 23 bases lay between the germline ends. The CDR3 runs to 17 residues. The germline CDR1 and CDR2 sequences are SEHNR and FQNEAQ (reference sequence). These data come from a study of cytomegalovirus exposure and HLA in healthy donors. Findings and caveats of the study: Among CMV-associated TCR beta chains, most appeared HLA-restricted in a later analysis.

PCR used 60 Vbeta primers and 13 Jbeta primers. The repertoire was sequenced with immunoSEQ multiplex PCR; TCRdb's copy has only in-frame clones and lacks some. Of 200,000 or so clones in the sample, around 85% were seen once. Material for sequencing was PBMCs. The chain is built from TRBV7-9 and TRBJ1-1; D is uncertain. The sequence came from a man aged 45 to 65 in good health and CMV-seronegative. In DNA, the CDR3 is TGTGCCAGCAGCTATAGGGTGGCAGGAGTTTCGGGGACTGAAGCTTTCTTT. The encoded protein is CASSYRVAGVSGTEAFF.